This T cell receptor (beta chain) was captured in a study of shared clonotypes between healthy human individuals. The quantity of DNA used in unsorted PBMC replicate PCRs was about 0.3 ug, corresponding to 25,000 to 30,000 T cell genomes. The protocol was immunoSEQ multiplex PCR, while the TCRdb copy is restricted to in-frame clones and leaves out a portion. The sample carries about 490,000 clones, around 79% recorded once. For this clone: Other DNA sequences in this sample translate to the same CDR3.

Those who donated, Caucasian adults without exception, all lived in Nashville, Tennessee. There are 15 residues in the CDR3. Trimming stripped 2 bases from V and 0 bases from J, with 6 bases between. Germline assignment: CDR1 SGHRS and CDR2 YFSETQ. The chain combines TRBV5-1 with TRBJ2-6; D perhaps matches TRBD2 (5 bases). The sequence came from a woman in her thirties or forties in good health. Some clones in this sample may be carry-over from other donors' samples. The source material was PBMCs. CDR3 nucleotides: TGCGCCAGCAGCTTAGGAGGCTCTGGGGCCAACGTCCTGACTTTC. Its translation is CASSLGGSGANVLTF.